Following are 19 T cell receptor beta chains from one sample sequenced in a study of cytomegalovirus exposure and HLA in healthy donors. PCR was performed using 60 Vbeta and 13 Jbeta primers. Profiled with immunoSEQ multiplex PCR; TCRdb holds only in-frame clones, not every one. Found here are about 190,000 clones, more than 75% of them singletons; the top ten hold about 2.6%. Sequencing was done on a sample of PBMCs. The receptor source for this set is a woman aged 50 to 65 in good health and CMV-seropositive.

This sequence joins TRBV7-2 and TRBJ2-3, with 7 nucleotides matching TRBD1. CDR3 length: 14 residues. The germline V gene encodes CDR1 SGHTA and CDR2 FQGNSA. With V trimmed by 5 bases and J by 2 bases, 4 bases remained unmatched. The CDR3 DNA is TGTGCCAGCAGCCCGACAGGGTTCACAGATACGCAGTATTTT. Protein product: CASSPTGFTDTQYF.

The rearrangement links TRBV5-6 to TRBJ2-5; 8 bases align to TRBD1. Germline V gene lookup returns CDR1 SGHDT and CDR2 YYEEEE. V was pared by 4 bases and J by 1 base, with 9 bases of the junction left unmatched. This CDR3 is built from 16 residues. The chain's CDR3 is CASSPWTGNSQETQYF. The DNA for the CDR3 is TGTGCCAGCAGCCCATGGACAGGGAATTCCCAAGAGACCCAGTACTTC.

J is TRBJ1-4 and V is TRBV9, with D perhaps TRBD1 (6 bases). Per germline, CDR1 SGDLS and CDR2 YYNGEE. This CDR3 is 16 amino acids long. V was cut by 4 bases and J by 1 base, with 14 bases left in between. CDR3 in amino acids: CASSSQGRGTNEKLFF. The CDR3 DNA reads TGTGCCAGCAGCTCGCAGGGGAGGGGAACTAATGAAAAACTGTTTTTT.

This clone was detected a few times. The CDR3 spells CASSQDSRAPGKTQYF. The CDR3 DNA follows: TGTGCCAGCAGCCAAGATAGTCGTGCGCCCGGGAAGACCCAGTACTTC. The J gene is TRBJ2-5, the V gene TRBV14, with D maybe TRBD2 (5 bases). Between the trimmed V and J ends, which lost 0 bases and 6 bases, there was a span of 17 bases. The CDR3 has 16 residues. Germline V lookup: CDR1 SGHDN, CDR2 FVKESK.

The rearrangement links TRBV6-5 to TRBJ2-2; 7 positions agree with TRBD1. The germline gives CDR1 MNHEY, CDR2 SVGAGI. The CDR3 consists of 14 residues. V shed 11 bases and J 2 bases; nucleotides not matched to a gene: 8. The CDR3 nucleotides read TGTGCCTCCCGGGCAGGGGGAAACACCGGGGAGCTGTTTTTT. This sequence encodes CASRAGGNTGELFF.

The chain links TRBV11-3 to TRBJ2-2, with 9 bases aligning to TRBD1. Unmatched junction bases numbered 10, after V lost 5 bases and J lost 6 bases. Germline V gene lookup returns CDR1 SGHNT and CDR2 YENEEA. The CDR3 consists of 16 residues. CDR3 nucleotide sequence: TGTGCCAGCAGCCCCCACGGGACAGGGTACGCCGGGGAGCTGTTTTTT. This sequence encodes CASSPHGTGYAGELFF.

This chain joins TRBV30 and TRBJ2-2, with a tentative D call TRBD1 (6 bases). Germline CDR1 reads GTSNPN; CDR2 reads SVGIG (reference sequence). V was shortened by 5 bases and J by 7 bases, with 14 bases between the two germline ends. CDR3 length equals 13 residues. As DNA, the CDR3 is TGTGCCTGGGCAGGGGTTATCGGCGGGGAGCTGTTTTTT. Translated: CAWAGVIGGELFF.

The chain carries TRBV7-9 and TRBJ2-3; TRBD2 aligns across 8 bases. Trimming cost V 6 bases and J 6 bases; bases outside gene matches: 14. CDR3 size: 16 residues. Germline V gives CDR1 SEHNR, CDR2 FQNEAQ (reference sequence). The CDR3 protein is CASRPWTSRVFDTQYF. The DNA of the CDR3 is TGTGCCAGCAGACCTTGGACTAGCCGGGTGTTTGATACGCAGTATTTT.

The chain recombines TRBV11-2 with TRBJ1-1; 7 nucleotides line up with TRBD1. V dropped 5 bases and J dropped 11; count of bases not matched to a gene: 5. Germline CDR1 reads SGHAT; CDR2 reads FQNNGV. The CDR3 spans 11 residues. The CDR3 DNA sequence: TGTGCCAGCAGCAAGGGACAGTCCGCTTTCTTT. Its translation is CASSKGQSAFF.

This clone has a single count. The CDR3, as DNA: TGCGCCAGCAGTCAACGAAGAAGCGCTTTCTTT. This codes for CASSQRRSAFF. The chain carries TRBV23-1 and TRBJ1-1; D not resolved. TRBV23-1 is identified as an open reading frame with a role that is uncertain. The V end was cut by 2 bases, the J end by 11 bases, with 9 bases between. The CDR3 has 11 residues.

This rearrangement joins TRBV30 to TRBJ1-1, with D unresolved. Per the germline V gene, CDR1 is GTSNPN and CDR2 is SVGIG (reference sequence). Trimming took 3 bases from V and 4 from J, leaving 12 bases between them. CDR3 length: 13 residues. The CDR3 DNA follows: TGTGCCTGGAGGAGGGCGGCCTTCACTGAAGCTTTCTTT. Translation gives CAWRRAAFTEAFF.

This clone was seen once. The chain recombines TRBV5-4 with TRBJ2-5; D might be TRBD1 (7 bases). The V gene's germline CDR1 is SGHNT and CDR2 YYREEE (reference sequence). The ends were cut back, 4 bases at V and 5 bases at J, with 15 bases in the middle. CDR3 size: 14 residues. In DNA, the CDR3 is TGTGCCAGCAGCGCGGGACAGCCGGGGGAGACCCAGTACTTC. Its protein is CASSAGQPGETQYF.

V usage is TRBV27 and J usage is TRBJ2-5, with 10 bases fitting TRBD2. Trimming removed 2 bases from V and 0 bases from J; junction bases left unmatched: 6. The CDR3 is made up of 17 amino acids. Germline loops: CDR1 MNHEY, CDR2 SMNVEV (reference sequence). CDR3 region: CASSLPGTSVNQETQYF. The CDR3 DNA reads as TGTGCCAGCAGTTTACCCGGGACTAGCGTCAACCAAGAGACCCAGTACTTC.

This clone was found once. V and J are TRBV18 and TRBJ1-5; no clear D gene. The CDR3 contains 15 residues. Germline CDR1 is KGHSH and CDR2 is LQKENI. Trimming removed 0 bases from V and 1 base from J, with 7 bases in between. This CDR3 is CASSPPGGSNQPQHF. The DNA of the CDR3 is TGTGCCAGCTCACCACCGGGAGGAAGCAATCAGCCCCAGCATTTT.

This chain connects TRBV2 to TRBJ2-5; TRBD1 matches at 8 bases. The better agreement between TRBJ2-7 and the DNA end casts doubt on the J call. This CDR3 spans 13 amino acids. CDR1 and CDR2 from the germline V gene are SNHLY and FYNNEI. Here the CDR3 DNA reads TGTGCCAGCAAGGGACAGGTTCTCTACGAGCAGTACTTC. Its translation: CASKGQVLYEQYF.

The chain couples TRBV6-5 to TRBJ2-7; no definite D call. This CDR3 contains 11 residues. Germline V gene lookup returns CDR1 MNHEY and CDR2 SVGAGI. Between the trimmed V and J ends, which lost 7 bases and 7 bases, there was a span of 11 bases. As DNA, the CDR3 is TGTGCCAGCACCTTCGGTTTAGAGCAGTACTTC. This codes for CASTFGLEQYF.

V gene TRBV27 combines with J gene TRBJ2-3; 7 positions match TRBD2. In germline, CDR1 is MNHEY, CDR2 SMNVEV (reference sequence). Trimming removed 7 bases from V and 4 bases from J; junction bases left unmatched: 14. This CDR3 is built from 16 residues. CDR3 in amino acids: CASTPFGLGPPDTQYF. The CDR3 DNA sequence: TGTGCCAGCACCCCCTTCGGACTAGGGCCCCCAGATACGCAGTATTTT.

The chain employs TRBV30 and TRBJ1-1, with D tentatively TRBD1 (6 bases). With 0 bases removed from V and 3 bases from J, the gap between germline ends came to 29 bases. Per germline, CDR1 GTSNPN and CDR2 SVGIG (reference sequence). The CDR3 covers 20 residues. CDR3 DNA: TGTGCCTGGAGTGTAGGGCTGGTGTGGGGGCCCGCTAACAGGTACACTGAAGCTTTCTTT. This encodes CAWSVGLVWGPANRYTEAFF.

V gene TRBV6-1 combines with J gene TRBJ1-5; D not certain. Trimming removed 8 bases at V and 3 bases at J, with 11 bases between. This CDR3 spans 13 amino acids. CDR1 is MNHNS, CDR2 SASEGT, per germline. The CDR3 is CASAGEHNQPQHF. DNA of the CDR3: TGTGCCAGCGCCGGGGAGCACAATCAGCCCCAGCATTTT.